This T cell receptor beta chain derives from a study of blood T cell repertoires in COVID-19. Study as a whole: Samples came from the United States, Italy and Spain, spanning acute and convalescent COVID-19. PBMCs, B-cell-depleted T cells, or T cells provided the cDNA or gDNA that made up the material.

Profiled with immunoSEQ multiplex PCR; TCRdb holds only in-frame clones, not every one. The data hold about 73,000 clones, with over 75% observed a single time. Sequencing input: peripheral blood. The sequence came from a woman between 55 and 75 years old with acute or convalescent COVID-19.

CDR3 loop: CASTVVGGGPNEQFF. DNA of the CDR3: TGTGCCAGCACTGTGGTTGGGGGAGGGCCGAATGAGCAGTTCTTC. This chain connects TRBV6-5 to TRBJ2-1, with TRBD2 identical over 7 bases. The germline V gene encodes CDR1 MNHEY and CDR2 SVGAGI. Unmatched junction bases numbered 13, after V lost 7 bases and J lost 7 bases. The CDR3 has 15 residues.